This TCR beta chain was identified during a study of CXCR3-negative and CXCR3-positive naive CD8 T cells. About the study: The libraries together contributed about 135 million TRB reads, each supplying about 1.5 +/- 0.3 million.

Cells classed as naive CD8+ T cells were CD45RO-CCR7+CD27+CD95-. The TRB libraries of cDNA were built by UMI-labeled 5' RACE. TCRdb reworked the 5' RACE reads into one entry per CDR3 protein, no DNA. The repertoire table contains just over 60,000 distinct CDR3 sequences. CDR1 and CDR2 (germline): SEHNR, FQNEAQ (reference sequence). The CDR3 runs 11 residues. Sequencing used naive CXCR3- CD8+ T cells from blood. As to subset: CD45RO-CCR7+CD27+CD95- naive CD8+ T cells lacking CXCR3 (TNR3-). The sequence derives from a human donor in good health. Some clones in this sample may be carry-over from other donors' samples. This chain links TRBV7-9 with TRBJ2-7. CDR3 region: CASSSSWEQYF.